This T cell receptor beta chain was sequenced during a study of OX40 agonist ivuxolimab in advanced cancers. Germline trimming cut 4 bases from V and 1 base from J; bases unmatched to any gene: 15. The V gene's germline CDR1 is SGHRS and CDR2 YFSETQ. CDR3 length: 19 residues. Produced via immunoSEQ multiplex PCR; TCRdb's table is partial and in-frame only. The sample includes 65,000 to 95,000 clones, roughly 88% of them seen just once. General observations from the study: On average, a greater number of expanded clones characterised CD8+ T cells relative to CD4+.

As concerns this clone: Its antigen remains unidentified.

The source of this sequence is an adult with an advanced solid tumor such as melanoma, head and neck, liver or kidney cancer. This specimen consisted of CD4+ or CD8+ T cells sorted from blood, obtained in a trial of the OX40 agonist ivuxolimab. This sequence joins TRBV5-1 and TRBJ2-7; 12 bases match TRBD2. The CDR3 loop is CASSPLAGGESPRSYEQYF. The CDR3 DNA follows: TGCGCCAGCAGCCCTCTAGCGGGGGGGGAATCGCCCAGGTCCTACGAGCAGTACTTC. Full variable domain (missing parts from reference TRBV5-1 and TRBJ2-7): KAGVTQTPRYLIKTRGQQVTLSCSPISGHRSVSWYQQTPGQGLQFLFEYFSETQRNKGNFPGRFSGRQFSNSRSEMNVSTLELGDSALYLCASSPLAGGESPRSYEQYFGPGTRLTVT.